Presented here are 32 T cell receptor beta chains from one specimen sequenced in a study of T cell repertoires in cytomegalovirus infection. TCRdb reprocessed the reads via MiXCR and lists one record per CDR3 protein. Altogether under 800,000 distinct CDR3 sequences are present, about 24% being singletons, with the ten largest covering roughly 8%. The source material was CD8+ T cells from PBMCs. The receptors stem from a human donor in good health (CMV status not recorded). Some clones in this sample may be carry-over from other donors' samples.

CDR3 nucleotide sequence: TGTGCCAGCTCTAAACTAGCGGGGGTCTACGAGCAGTACGTC. Protein sequence: CASSKLAGVYEQYV. The chain links TRBV28 to TRBJ2-7; 11 nucleotides match TRBD2. This CDR3 region has 14 residues. Germline lookup yields CDR1 MDHEN and CDR2 SYDVKM. V shed 8 bases, J shed 3 bases, and the junction held 6 bases outside the gene matches.

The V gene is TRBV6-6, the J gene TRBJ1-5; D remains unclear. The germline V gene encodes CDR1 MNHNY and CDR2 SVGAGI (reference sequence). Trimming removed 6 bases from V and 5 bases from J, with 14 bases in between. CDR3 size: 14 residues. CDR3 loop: CASRPRGEDQPQHF. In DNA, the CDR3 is TGTGCCAGCAGACCCAGAGGTGAGGATCAGCCCCAGCATTTT.

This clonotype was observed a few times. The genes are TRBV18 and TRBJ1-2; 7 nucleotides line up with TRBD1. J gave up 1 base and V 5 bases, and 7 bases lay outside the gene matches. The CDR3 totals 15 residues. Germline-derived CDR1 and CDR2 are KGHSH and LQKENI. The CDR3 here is CASSKRDSGNYGYTF. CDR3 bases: TGTGCCAGCTCAAAAAGGGACAGTGGTAACTATGGCTACACCTTC.

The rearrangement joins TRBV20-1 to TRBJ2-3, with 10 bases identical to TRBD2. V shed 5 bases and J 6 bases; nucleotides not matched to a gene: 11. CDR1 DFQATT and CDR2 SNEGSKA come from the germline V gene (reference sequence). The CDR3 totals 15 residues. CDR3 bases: TGCAGTGCTCATGGGACTAGCGCTTTCCTGGATACGCAGTATTTT. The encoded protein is CSAHGTSAFLDTQYF.

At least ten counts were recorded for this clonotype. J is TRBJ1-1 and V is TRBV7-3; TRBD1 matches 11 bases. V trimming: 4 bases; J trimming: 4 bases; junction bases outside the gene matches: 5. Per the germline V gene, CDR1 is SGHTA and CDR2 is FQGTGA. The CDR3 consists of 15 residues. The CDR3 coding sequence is TGTGCCAGCAGCTCCAGGACAGGGGGCGTCACTGAAGCTTTCTTT. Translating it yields CASSSRTGGVTEAFF.

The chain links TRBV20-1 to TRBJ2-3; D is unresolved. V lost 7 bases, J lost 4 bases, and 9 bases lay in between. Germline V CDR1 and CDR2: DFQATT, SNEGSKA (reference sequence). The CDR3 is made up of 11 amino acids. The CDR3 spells CSVNFADTQYF. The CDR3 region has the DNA TGCAGTGTAAATTTCGCAGATACGCAGTATTTT.

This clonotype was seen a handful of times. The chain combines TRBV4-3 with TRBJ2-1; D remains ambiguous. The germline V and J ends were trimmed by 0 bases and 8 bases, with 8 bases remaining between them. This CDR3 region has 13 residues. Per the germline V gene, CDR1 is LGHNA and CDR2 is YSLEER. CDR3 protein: CASSQDVGYEQFF. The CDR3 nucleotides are TGCGCCAGCAGCCAAGATGTTGGGTATGAGCAGTTCTTC.

CDR3 loop: CASSYKTSGLLEQYF. The CDR3 DNA follows: TGTGCCAGCAGCTATAAGACTAGCGGGCTTCTCGAGCAGTACTTC. The V gene is TRBV7-9, the J gene TRBJ2-7, with 10 nucleotides matching TRBD2. V lost 4 bases to trimming and J lost 6 bases; unmatched junction nucleotides: 9. Germline lookup yields CDR1 SEHNR and CDR2 FQNEAQ (reference sequence). The CDR3 consists of 15 residues. The complete variable domain, with remaining parts taken from reference TRBV7-9 and TRBJ2-7, reads DTGVSQNPRHKITKRGQNVTFRCDPISEHNRLYWYRQTLGQGPEFLTYFQNEAQLEKSRLLSDRFSAERPKGSFSTLEIQRTEQGDSAMYLCASSYKTSGLLEQYFGPGTRLTVT.

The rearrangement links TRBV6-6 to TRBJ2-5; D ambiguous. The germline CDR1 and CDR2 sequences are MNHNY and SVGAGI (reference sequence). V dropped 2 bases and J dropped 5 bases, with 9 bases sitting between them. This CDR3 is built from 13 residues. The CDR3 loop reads CASSYNYLETQYF. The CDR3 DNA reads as TGTGCCAGCAGTTACAACTATCTGGAGACCCAGTACTTC.

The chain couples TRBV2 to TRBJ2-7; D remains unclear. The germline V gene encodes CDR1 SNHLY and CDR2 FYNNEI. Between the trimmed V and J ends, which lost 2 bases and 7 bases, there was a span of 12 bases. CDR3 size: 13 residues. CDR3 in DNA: TGTGCCAGCAGTGAACCCTCCGGGTGGGAGCAGTACTTC. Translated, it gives CASSEPSGWEQYF.

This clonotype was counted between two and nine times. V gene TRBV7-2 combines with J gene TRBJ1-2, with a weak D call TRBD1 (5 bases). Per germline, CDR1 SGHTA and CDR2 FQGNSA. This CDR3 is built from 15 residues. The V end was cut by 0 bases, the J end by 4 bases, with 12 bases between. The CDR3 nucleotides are TGTGCCAGCAGCTTAGCATCAGGGCCTATCTATGGCTACACCTTC. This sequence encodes CASSLASGPIYGYTF.

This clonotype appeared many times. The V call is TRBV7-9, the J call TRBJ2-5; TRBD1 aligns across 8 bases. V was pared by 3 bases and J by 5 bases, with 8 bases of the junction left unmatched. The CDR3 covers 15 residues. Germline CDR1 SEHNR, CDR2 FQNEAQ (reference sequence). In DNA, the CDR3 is TGTGCCAGCAGCTTCAGGGGGCGCGAGCGGGAGACCCAGTACTTC. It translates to CASSFRGRERETQYF.

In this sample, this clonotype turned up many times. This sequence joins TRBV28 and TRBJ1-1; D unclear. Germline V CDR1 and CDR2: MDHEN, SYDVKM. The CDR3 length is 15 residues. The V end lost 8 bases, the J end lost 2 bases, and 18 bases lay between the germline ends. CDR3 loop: CASYDLGGLNTEAFF. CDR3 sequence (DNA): TGTGCCAGCTACGACCTGGGAGGGCTAAACACTGAAGCTTTCTTT.

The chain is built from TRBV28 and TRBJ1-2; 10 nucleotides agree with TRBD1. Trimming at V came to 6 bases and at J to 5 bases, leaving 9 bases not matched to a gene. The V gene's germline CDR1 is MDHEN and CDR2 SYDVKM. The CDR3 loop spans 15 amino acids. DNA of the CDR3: TGTGCCAGCAGGTTGCGGGACAGGGGAGGGTATGGCTACACCTTC. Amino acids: CASRLRDRGGYGYTF.

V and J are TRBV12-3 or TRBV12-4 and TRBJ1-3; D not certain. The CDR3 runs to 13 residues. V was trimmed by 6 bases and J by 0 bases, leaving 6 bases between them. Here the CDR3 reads CASRRNSGNTIYF. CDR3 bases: TGTGCCAGCAGGAGGAACTCTGGAAACACCATATATTTT.

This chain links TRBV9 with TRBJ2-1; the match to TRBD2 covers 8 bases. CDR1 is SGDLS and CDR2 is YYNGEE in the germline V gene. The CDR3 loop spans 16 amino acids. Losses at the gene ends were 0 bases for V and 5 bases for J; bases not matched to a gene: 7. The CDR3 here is CASSVARSGGDNEQFF. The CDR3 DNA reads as TGTGCCAGCAGCGTAGCACGGAGCGGGGGAGACAATGAGCAGTTCTTC. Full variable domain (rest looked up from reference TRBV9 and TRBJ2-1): DSGVTQTPKHLITATGQRVTLRCSPRSGDLSVYWYQQSLDQGLQFLIQYYNGEERAKGNILERFSAQQFPDLHSELNLSSLELGDSALYFCASSVARSGGDNEQFFGPGTRLTVL.

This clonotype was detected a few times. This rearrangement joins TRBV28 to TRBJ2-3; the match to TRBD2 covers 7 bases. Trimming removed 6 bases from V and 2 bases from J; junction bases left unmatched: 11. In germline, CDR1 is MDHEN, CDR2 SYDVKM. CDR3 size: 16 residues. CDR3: CASSTEASGLTDTQYF. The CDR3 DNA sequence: TGTGCCAGCAGCACTGAGGCTAGCGGCCTCACAGATACGCAGTATTTT.

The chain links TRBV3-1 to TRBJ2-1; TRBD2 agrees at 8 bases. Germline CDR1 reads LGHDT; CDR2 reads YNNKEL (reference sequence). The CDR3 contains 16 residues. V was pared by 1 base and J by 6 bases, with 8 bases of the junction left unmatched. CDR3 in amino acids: CASSQVALADFNEQFF. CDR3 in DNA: TGTGCCAGCAGCCAAGTCGCACTAGCGGATTTCAATGAGCAGTTCTTC.

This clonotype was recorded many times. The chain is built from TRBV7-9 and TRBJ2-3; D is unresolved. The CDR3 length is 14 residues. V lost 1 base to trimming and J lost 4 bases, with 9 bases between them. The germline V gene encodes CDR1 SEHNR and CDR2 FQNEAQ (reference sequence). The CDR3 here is CASSLDDRPDTQYF. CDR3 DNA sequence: TGTGCCAGCAGCTTAGATGATCGACCAGATACGCAGTATTTT.

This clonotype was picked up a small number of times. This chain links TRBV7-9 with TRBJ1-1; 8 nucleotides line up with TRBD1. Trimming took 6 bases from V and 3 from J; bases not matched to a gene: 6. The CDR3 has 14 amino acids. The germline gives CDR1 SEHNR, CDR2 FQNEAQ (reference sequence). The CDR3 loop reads CASRQTGADTEAFF. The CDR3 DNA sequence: TGTGCCAGCAGACAGACAGGGGCGGACACTGAAGCTTTCTTT.

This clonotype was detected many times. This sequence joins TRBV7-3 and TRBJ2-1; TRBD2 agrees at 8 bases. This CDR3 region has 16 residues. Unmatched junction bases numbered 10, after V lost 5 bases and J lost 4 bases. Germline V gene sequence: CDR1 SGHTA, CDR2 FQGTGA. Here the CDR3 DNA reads TGTGCCAGCAGCCGTACCCCAGCGGGGGAATACAATGAGCAGTTCTTC. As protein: CASSRTPAGEYNEQFF.

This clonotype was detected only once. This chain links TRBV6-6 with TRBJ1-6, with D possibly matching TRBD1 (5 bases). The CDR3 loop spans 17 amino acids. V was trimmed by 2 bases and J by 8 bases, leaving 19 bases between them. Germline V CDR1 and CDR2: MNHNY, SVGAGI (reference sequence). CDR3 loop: CASSYARDPLEDSPLHF. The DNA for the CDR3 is TGTGCCAGCAGTTACGCCCGGGACCCCCTAGAGGATTCACCCCTCCACTTT.

The CDR3 nucleotides read TGTGCCAGCAGTTCCGGTAGACTAGTAGCAGATACGCAGTATTTT. Its translation is CASSSGRLVADTQYF. This chain links TRBV28 with TRBJ2-3; perhaps TRBD2 as D (6 bases). Germline V gene sequence: CDR1 MDHEN, CDR2 SYDVKM. Trimming removed 4 bases from V and 4 bases from J, with 15 bases in between. This CDR3 region has 15 residues.

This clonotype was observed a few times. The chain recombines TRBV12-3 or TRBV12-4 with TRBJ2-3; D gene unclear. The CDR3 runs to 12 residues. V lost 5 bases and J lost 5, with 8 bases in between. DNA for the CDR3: TGTGCCAGCAGTGCCACCGTAGATACGCAGTATTTT. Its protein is CASSATVDTQYF.

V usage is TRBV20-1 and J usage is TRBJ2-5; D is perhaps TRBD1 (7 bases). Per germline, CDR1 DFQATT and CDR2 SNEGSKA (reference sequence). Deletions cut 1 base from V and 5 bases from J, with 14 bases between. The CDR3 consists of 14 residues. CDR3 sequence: CSARATGTEETQYF. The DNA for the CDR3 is TGCAGTGCTAGAGCGACAGGGACTGAGGAGACCCAGTACTTC.

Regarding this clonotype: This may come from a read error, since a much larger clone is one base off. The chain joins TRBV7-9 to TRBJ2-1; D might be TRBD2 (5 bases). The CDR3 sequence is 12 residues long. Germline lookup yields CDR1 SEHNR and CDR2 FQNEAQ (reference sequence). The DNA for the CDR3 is TGTGTCAGCAGCGGCAGTCTTCAGAATGAGTTCTTC. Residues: CVSSGSLQNEFF.

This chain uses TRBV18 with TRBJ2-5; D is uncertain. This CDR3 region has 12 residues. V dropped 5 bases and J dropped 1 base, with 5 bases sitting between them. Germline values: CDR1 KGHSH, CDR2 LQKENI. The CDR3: CASSATQETQYF. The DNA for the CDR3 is TGTGCCAGCTCAGCGACCCAAGAGACCCAGTACTTC.

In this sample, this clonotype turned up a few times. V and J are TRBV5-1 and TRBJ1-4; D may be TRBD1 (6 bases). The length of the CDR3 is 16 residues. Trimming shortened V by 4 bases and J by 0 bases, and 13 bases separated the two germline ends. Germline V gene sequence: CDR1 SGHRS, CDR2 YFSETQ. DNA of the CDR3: TGCGCCAGCAGCGCCAACTCAGGGGCAACTAATGAAAAACTGTTTTTT. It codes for CASSANSGATNEKLFF.

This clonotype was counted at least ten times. CDR3 region: CASSYGRVEEQFF. CDR3 in DNA: TGTGCCAGCAGTTATGGCAGGGTGGAGGAGCAGTTCTTC. The chain carries TRBV6-5 and TRBJ2-1, with D perhaps TRBD1 (5 bases). The germline CDR1 and CDR2 sequences are MNHEY and SVGAGI. V gave up 3 bases and J gave up 10 bases, with 13 bases separating them. The CDR3 is 13 amino acids.

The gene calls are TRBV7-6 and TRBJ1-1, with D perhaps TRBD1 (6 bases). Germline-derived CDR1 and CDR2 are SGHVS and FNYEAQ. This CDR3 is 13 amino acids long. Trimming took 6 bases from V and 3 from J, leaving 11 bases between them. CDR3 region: CASRTGMDTEAFF. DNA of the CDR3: TGTGCCAGCAGAACAGGGATGGACACTGAAGCTTTCTTT.

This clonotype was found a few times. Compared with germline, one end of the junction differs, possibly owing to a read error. CDR3 in amino acids: CASRYPGANYGYTF. CDR3 coding DNA: TGTGCCAGCAGATACCCAGGAGCTAATTATGGCTACACCTTC. The rearrangement links TRBV7-6 to TRBJ1-2; D ambiguous. Germline V gene lookup returns CDR1 SGHVS and CDR2 FNYEAQ. This CDR3 has 14 residues.

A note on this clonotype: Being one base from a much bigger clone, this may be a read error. CDR3 in amino acids: CRASQLDQWVSAYEQYF. CDR3 DNA: TGCAGGGCTAGTCAGTTGGACCAGTGGGTTAGCGCCTACGAGCAGTACTTC. The V and J genes are TRBV20-1 and TRBJ2-7, with D perhaps matching TRBD2 (5 bases). CDR1 and CDR2 (germline): DFQATT, SNEGSKA (reference sequence). This CDR3 is built from 17 residues.